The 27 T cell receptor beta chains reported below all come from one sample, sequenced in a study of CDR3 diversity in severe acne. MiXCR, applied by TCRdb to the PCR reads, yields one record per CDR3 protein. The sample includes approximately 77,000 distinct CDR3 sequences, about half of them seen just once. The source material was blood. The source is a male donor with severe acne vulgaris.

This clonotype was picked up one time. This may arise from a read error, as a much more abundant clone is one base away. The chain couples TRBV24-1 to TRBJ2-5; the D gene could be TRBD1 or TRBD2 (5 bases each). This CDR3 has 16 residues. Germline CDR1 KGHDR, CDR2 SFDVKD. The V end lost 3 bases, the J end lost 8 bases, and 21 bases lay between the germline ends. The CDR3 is CATSDAEPELGDTQYF. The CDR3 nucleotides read TGTGCCACCAGTGATGCGGAACCGGAGCTTGGGGACACCCAGTACTTC.

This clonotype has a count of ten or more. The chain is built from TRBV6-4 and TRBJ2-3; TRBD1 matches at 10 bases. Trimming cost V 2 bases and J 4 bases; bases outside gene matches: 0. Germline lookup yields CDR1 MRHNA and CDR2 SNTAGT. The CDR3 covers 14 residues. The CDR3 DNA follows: TGTGCCAGCAGTGACGGGACAGGGGCAGATACGCAGTATTTT. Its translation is CASSDGTGADTQYF.

The CDR3 coding sequence is TGTGCCAGCAGCCCCACAGGGTACTGGAACTCGGGTGAGCAGTTCTTC. Translated, it gives CASSPTGYWNSGEQFF. The chain combines TRBV7-2 with TRBJ2-1, with D perhaps matching TRBD1 (6 bases). V was pared by 5 bases and J by 9 bases, with 23 bases between. The CDR3 extends over 16 amino acids. CDR1 is SGHTA, CDR2 FQGNSA, per germline.

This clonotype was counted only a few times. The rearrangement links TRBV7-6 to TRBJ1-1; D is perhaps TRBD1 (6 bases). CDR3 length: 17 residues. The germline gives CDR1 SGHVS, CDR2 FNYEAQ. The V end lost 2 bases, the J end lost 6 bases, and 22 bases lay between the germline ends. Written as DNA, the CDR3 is TGTGCCAGCAGCTTATATGGGCCAGGGGTACTATCATCTGAAGCTTTCTTT. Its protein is CASSLYGPGVLSSEAFF.

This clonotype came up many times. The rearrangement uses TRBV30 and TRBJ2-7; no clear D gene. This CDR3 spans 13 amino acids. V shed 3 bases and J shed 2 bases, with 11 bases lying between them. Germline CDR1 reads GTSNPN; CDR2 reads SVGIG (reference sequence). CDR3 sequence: CAWRLGLTYEQYF. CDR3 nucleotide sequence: TGTGCCTGGAGATTGGGGTTAACCTACGAGCAGTACTTC.

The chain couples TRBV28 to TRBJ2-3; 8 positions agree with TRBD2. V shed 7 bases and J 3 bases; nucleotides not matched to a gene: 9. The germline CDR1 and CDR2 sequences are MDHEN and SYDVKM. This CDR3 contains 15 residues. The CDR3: CASNSGSVETDTQYF. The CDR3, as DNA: TGTGCCAGCAACAGCGGGAGTGTGGAAACAGATACGCAGTATTTT. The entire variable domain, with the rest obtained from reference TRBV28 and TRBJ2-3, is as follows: DVKVTQSSRYLVKRTGEKVFLECVQDMDHENMFWYRQDPGLGLRLIYFSYDVKMKEKGDIPEGYSVSREKKERFSLILESASTNQTSMYLCASNSGSVETDTQYFGPGTRLTVL.

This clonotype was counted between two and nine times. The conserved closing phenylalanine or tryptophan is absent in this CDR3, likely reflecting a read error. CDR3 DNA: TGTGCCACCAGTTTACAGGGGGACTACACCCTC. It translates to CATSLQGDYTL. The rearrangement links TRBV24-1 to TRBJ1-2; 8 bases line up with TRBD1. Germline loops: CDR1 KGHDR, CDR2 SFDVKD. J gave up 10 bases and V 6 bases, and 3 bases lay outside the gene matches. This CDR3 spans 11 amino acids.

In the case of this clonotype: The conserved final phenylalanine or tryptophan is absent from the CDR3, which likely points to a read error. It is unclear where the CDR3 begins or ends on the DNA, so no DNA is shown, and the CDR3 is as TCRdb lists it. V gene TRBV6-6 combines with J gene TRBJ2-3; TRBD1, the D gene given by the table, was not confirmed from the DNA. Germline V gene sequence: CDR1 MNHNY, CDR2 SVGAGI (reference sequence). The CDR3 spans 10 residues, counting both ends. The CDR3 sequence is CASSFPGWSY.

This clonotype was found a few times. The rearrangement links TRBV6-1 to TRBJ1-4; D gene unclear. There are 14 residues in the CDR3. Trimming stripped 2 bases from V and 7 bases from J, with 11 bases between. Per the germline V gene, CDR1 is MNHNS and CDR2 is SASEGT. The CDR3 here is CASSESWEGEKLFF. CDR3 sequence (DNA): TGTGCCAGCAGTGAATCGTGGGAGGGTGAAAAACTGTTTTTT.

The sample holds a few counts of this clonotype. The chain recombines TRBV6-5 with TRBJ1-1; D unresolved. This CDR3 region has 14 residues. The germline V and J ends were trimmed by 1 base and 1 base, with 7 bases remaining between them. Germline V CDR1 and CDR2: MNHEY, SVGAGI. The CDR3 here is CASSYYWGNTEAFF. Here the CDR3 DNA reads TGTGCCAGCAGTTACTATTGGGGGAACACTGAAGCTTTCTTT.

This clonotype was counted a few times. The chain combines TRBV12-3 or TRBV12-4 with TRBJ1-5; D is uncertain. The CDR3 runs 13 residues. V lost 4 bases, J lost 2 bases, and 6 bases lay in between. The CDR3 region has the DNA TGTGCCAGCAGTTACGGGGGCAATCAGCCCCAGCATTTT. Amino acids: CASSYGGNQPQHF.

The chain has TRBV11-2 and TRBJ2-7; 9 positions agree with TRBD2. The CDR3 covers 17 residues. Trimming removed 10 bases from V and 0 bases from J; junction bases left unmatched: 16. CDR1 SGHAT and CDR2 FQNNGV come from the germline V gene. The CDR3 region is CANGGQATSGGSYEQYF. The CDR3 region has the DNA TGTGCCAACGGCGGACAGGCGACTAGCGGAGGCTCCTACGAGCAGTACTTC.

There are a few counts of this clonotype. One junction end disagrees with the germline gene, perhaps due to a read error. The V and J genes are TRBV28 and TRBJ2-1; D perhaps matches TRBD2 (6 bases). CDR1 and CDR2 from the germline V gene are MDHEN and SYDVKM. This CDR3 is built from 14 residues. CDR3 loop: CASLGGEAYNEQVF. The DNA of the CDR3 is TGTGCCAGCCTAGGCGGGGAGGCCTACAATGAGCAGGTCTTC.

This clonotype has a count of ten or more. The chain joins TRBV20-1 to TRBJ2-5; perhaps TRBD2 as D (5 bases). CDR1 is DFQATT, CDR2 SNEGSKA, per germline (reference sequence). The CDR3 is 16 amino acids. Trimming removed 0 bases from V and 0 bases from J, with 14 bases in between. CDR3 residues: CSARDATRGYQETQYF. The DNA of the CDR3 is TGCAGTGCTAGAGATGCCACTAGAGGTTACCAAGAGACCCAGTACTTC.

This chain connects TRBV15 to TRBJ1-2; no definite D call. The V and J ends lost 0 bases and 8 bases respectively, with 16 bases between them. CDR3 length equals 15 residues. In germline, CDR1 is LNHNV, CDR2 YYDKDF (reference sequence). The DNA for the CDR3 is TGTGCCACCAGCAGAGATCGATACCATGGAAGGGGCTACACCTTC. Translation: CATSRDRYHGRGYTF.

This CDR3 reads CASRTSDLNPHEQYV. The CDR3 bases are TGTGCCAGCAGAACCTCCGACCTCAACCCCCACGAGCAGTACGTC. The V gene is TRBV6-1, the J gene TRBJ2-7; D remains unclear. This CDR3 region has 15 residues. Looked up from germline, CDR1 is MNHNS and CDR2 is SASEGT. Trimming stripped 6 bases from V and 5 bases from J, with 20 bases between.

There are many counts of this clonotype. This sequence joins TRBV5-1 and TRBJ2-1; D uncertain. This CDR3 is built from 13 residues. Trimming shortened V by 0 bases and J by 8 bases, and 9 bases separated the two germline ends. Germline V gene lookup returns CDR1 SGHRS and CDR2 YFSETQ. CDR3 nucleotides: TGCGCCAGCAGCTTGGGTGCCCAGGATGAGCAGTTCTTC. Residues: CASSLGAQDEQFF.

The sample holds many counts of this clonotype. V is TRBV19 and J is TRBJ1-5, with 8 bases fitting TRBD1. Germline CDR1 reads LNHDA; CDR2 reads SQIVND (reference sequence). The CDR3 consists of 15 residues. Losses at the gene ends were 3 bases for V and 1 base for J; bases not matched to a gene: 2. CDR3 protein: CASSMQGASNQPQHF. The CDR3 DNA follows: TGTGCCAGTAGTATGCAGGGGGCCAGCAATCAGCCCCAGCATTTT.

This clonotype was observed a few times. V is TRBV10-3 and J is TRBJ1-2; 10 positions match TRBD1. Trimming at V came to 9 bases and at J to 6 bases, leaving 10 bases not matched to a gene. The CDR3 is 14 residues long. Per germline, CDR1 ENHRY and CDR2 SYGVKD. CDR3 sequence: CAILMTGGSNGYTF. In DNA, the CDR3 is TGTGCCATTCTCATGACAGGGGGCTCGAATGGCTACACCTTC.

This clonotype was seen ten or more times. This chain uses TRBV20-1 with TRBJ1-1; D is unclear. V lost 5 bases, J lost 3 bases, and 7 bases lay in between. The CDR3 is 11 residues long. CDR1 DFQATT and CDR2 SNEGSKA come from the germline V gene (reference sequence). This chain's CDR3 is CSAGPDTEAFF. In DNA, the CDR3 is TGCAGTGCTGGCCCCGACACTGAAGCTTTCTTT.

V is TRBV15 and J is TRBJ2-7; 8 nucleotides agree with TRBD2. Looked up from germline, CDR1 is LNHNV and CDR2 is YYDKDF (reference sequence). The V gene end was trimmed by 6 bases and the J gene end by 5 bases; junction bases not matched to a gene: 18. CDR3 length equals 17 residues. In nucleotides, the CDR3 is TGTGCCACCAGTAGTGACCGTCTCGGGGTCGGGAGGGACGAGCAGTACTTC. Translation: CATSSDRLGVGRDEQYF.

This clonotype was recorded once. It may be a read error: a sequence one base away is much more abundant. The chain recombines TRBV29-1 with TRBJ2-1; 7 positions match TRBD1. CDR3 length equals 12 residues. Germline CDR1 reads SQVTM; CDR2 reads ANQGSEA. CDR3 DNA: TGCGGCGTTGAACCCCCGACAGGGCTGAGATTCTTC. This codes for CGVEPPTGLRFF.

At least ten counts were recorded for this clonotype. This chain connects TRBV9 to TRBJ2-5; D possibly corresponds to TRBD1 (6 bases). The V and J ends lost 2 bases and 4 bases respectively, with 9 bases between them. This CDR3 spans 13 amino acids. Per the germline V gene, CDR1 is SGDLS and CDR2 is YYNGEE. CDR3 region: CASSVGHRETQYF. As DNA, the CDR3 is TGTGCCAGCAGCGTGGGACACCGAGAGACCCAGTACTTC.

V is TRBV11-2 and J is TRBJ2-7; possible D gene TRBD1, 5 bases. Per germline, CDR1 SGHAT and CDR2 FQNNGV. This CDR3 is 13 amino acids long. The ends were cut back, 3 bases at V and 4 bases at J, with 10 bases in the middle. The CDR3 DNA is TGTGCCAGCAGCTTTGACAAGGGGTACGAGCAGTACTTC. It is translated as CASSFDKGYEQYF. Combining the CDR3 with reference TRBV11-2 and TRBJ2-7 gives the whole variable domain EAGVAQSPRYKIIEKRQSVAFWCNPISGHATLYWYQQILGQGPKLLIQFQNNGVVDDSQLPKDRFSAERLKGVDSTLKIQPAKLEDSAVYLCASSFDKGYEQYFGPGTRLTVT.

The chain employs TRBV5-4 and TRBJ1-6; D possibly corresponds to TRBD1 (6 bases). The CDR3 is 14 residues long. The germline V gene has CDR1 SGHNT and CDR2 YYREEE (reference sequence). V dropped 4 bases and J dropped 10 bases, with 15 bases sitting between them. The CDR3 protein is CASSRTGARSPLHF. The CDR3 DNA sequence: TGTGCCAGCAGCCGGACGGGGGCTAGGTCACCCCTCCACTTT. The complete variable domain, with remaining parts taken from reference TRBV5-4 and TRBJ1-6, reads ETGVTQSPTHLIKTRGQQVTLRCSSQSGHNTVSWYQQALGQGPQFIFQYYREEENGRGNFPPRFSGLQFPNYSSELNVNALELDDSALYLCASSRTGARSPLHFGNGTRLTVT.

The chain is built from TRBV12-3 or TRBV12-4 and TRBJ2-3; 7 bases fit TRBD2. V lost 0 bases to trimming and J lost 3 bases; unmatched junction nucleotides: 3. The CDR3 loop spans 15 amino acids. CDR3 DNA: TGTGCCAGCAGTTTAGCGGGAGGGCCGACAGATACGCAGTATTTT. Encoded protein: CASSLAGGPTDTQYF.

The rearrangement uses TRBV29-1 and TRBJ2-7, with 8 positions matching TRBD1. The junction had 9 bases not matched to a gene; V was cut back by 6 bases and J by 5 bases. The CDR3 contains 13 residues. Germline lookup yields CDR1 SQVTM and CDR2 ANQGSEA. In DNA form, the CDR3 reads TGCAGCGTGCCTGGACAGGGTGCAAACGAGCAGTACTTC. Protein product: CSVPGQGANEQYF.